Below are 11 T cell receptor beta chains sequenced from a single sample in a study of cytomegalovirus exposure and HLA in healthy donors (dated by TCRdb to between 2016 and 2019). Library generation was performed with the immunoSEQ multiplex PCR assay. The multiplex PCR relied on a mix of 60 forward primers for TCR Vbeta segments and 13 reverse primers for TCR Jbeta segments. Entries here come from immuneACCESS through TCRdb and include only in-frame sequences with V and J called. Some clones fail to appear in such tables; in the studies checked, an unresolved V gene covers under half of the shortfall, and the cause of the remainder is unknown. The sample includes about 120,000 clones, with 77% observed a single time. Roughly 6% of the sample is taken by the ten largest. The sequenced sample was PBMCs. All receptors come from a young man in good health and CMV-seropositive.

J is TRBJ1-5 and V is TRBV4-1; D might be TRBD1 (5 bases). CDR3 length: 13 amino acids. Germline CDR1 is MGHRA and CDR2 is YSYEKL. V lost 4 bases and J lost 5, with 9 bases in between. The DNA of the CDR3 is TGCGCCAGCAGCCCTGGGGGGGATCAGCCCCAGCATTTT. Translating it yields CASSPGGDQPQHF.

The chain uses TRBV29-1 and TRBJ1-2; TRBD1 matches 9 bases. The CDR3 has 12 residues. The V gene end was trimmed by 6 bases and the J gene end by 3 bases; junction bases not matched to a gene: 2. Germline CDR1 SQVTM, CDR2 ANQGSEA. The CDR3 nucleotides are TGCAGCGTCGGACAGGGGTACTATGGCTACACCTTC. It specifies CSVGQGYYGYTF.

The genes are TRBV19 and TRBJ2-5; tentatively, D is TRBD2 (6 bases). V lost 5 bases and J lost 5, with 18 bases in between. CDR1 is LNHDA and CDR2 is SQIVND in the germline V gene (reference sequence). The CDR3 loop spans 15 amino acids. CDR3 sequence: CASSDHGGFQETQYF. CDR3 bases: TGTGCCAGTAGTGACCACGGGGGTTTTCAGGAGACCCAGTACTTC.

This clone is a singleton in its sample. The chain is built from TRBV5-1 and TRBJ1-1; TRBD1 aligns across 7 bases. The germline gives CDR1 SGHRS, CDR2 YFSETQ. CDR3 length: 15 amino acids. With 1 base clipped from V and 3 bases from J, the junction kept 6 bases outside the gene matches. The DNA for the CDR3 is TGCGCCAGCAGCTTGATGGACAGGATTTACACTGAAGCTTTCTTT. Amino acids: CASSLMDRIYTEAFF.

This chain uses TRBV5-8 with TRBJ1-4; D gene uncertain. The length of the CDR3 is 17 residues. The V and J ends lost 3 bases and 0 bases respectively, with 15 bases between them. Germline CDR1 and CDR2: SGHTS and YDEGEE. The CDR3 DNA reads as TGTGCCAGCAGCTCCCCCTTTCGTGTTGCAACTAATGAAAAACTGTTTTTT. Its protein is CASSSPFRVATNEKLFF.

This clone was seen more than once but under ten times. The CDR3 bases are TGTGCCAGCACCCCTGCGGGATACAATGAGCAGTTCTTC. Translating it yields CASTPAGYNEQFF. The chain carries TRBV28 and TRBJ2-1, with D possibly TRBD2 on 6 matching bases. Trimming cost V 7 bases and J 4 bases, with 11 bases left between them. The CDR3 is 13 amino acids. Germline CDR1 and CDR2: MDHEN and SYDVKM.

The J gene is TRBJ1-2, the V gene TRBV7-9; 9 bases align to TRBD1. Germline CDR1 reads SEHNR; CDR2 reads FQNEAQ (reference sequence). The CDR3 runs to 15 residues. V lost 5 bases and J lost 2; bases outside the gene matches: 6. The DNA of the CDR3 is TGTGCCAGCAGCCTGGGACAGGGTTCCAACTATGGCTACACCTTC. It encodes CASSLGQGSNYGYTF.

J is TRBJ1-2 and V is TRBV5-6; 7 bases are shared with TRBD1. Trimming took 0 bases from V and 8 from J; bases not matched to a gene: 7. The CDR3 consists of 14 residues. The germline gives CDR1 SGHDT, CDR2 YYEEEE. CDR3 in DNA: TGTGCCAGCAGCTTGGTAGGGGGCAAAGGCGGCTACACCTTC. This codes for CASSLVGGKGGYTF.

V and J are TRBV18 and TRBJ1-4; TRBD1 matches 9 bases. This CDR3 spans 15 amino acids. The germline V gene encodes CDR1 KGHSH and CDR2 LQKENI. The ends lost 6 bases at V and 0 bases at J; junction bases unmatched: 2. The CDR3 here is CASSGQGTTNEKLFF. Written as DNA, the CDR3 is TGTGCCAGCTCCGGACAGGGGACAACTAATGAAAAACTGTTTTTT.

The rearrangement joins TRBV6-6 to TRBJ1-1; TRBD1 matches 9 bases. There are 15 residues in the CDR3. The V segment lost 4 bases and the J segment 4 bases; nucleotides outside the gene matches: 7. Per germline, CDR1 MNHNY and CDR2 SVGAGI (reference sequence). CDR3 DNA: TGTGCCAGCAGTTTGGGACAGGGTCTGGCCACTGAAGCTTTCTTT. Amino acid sequence: CASSLGQGLATEAFF.

This clone was seen a handful of times. CDR3 coding DNA: TGTGCCAGCAGCTTAGACGCGACAGGGTACTATGGCTACACCTTC. Protein sequence: CASSLDATGYYGYTF. V gene TRBV11-2 combines with J gene TRBJ1-2, with 7 bases aligning to TRBD1. Trimming removed 0 bases from V and 3 bases from J; junction bases left unmatched: 4. Germline loops: CDR1 SGHAT, CDR2 FQNNGV. The CDR3 is 15 amino acids.